The source of this T cell receptor (beta chain) is a study of cytomegalovirus exposure and HLA in healthy donors. Broader study findings: In a later analysis, across HLA loci, associated TCR counts were highest for DRB1, lowest for HLA-C.

Losses at the gene ends were 0 bases for V and 4 bases for J; bases not matched to a gene: 12. Germline CDR1 SGHRS, CDR2 YFSETQ. The CDR3 contains 17 residues. A multiplex PCR was run with 60 Vbeta primers and 13 Jbeta primers. Profiling relied on immunoSEQ multiplex PCR, and the TCRdb table lists in-frame clones only, not all of them. This table has about 140,000 clones, roughly 73% appearing once. Comment on this clone: Antigen specificity is unknown.

V usage is TRBV5-1 and J usage is TRBJ1-2, with TRBD1 matching over 7 bases. The sequenced sample consisted of PBMCs. The sequence was obtained from a human donor in good health. In nucleotides, the CDR3 is TGCGCCAGCAGCTTGGCTTACGCTGGGACAGCGCGCTATGGCTACACCTTC. It codes for CASSLAYAGTARYGYTF.